The sample holds one count of the clone carrying this TCR beta chain. The data originate from a study of blood T cell repertoires in COVID-19. Overall study context: The study drew acute and convalescent COVID-19 samples from the United States, Italy and Spain. PBMCs, B-cell-depleted T cells, or T cells were the source of the cDNA or gDNA that made up the material.

TCRdb's table, derived via immunoSEQ multiplex PCR, lists solely in-frame clones and lacks some. The sample lists about 160,000 clones; approximately 90% were seen once. V was clipped by 2 bases and J by 3 bases, with 13 bases between them. The germline CDR1 and CDR2 sequences are MNHEY and SVGEGT. This CDR3 has 15 amino acids. The chain links TRBV6-2 or TRBV6-3 to TRBJ1-1; D is unresolved. The TCR originated in a man aged 30 to 45 with COVID-19, enrolled during active disease. What was sequenced was peripheral blood. The CDR3 nucleotides read TGTGCCAGCAGTTACGAGGAGGGAGGTGACACTGAAGCTTTCTTT. This sequence encodes CASSYEEGGDTEAFF.